The sequence of this T cell receptor (beta chain) was determined in a study of CD8 T cells in Susac syndrome. Study-level findings and limits: Clonal expansion was not seen in any Susac syndrome CD4+ T cell repertoire.

With 6 bases clipped from V and 2 bases from J, the junction kept 5 bases outside the gene matches. The CDR3 runs 14 residues. Germline CDR1 and CDR2: SNHLY and FYNNEI. Random hexamers primed reverse transcription of 0.5 to 1 ug RNA. TCRdb used MiXCR to reprocess the immunoSEQ multiplex PCR reads, holding one entry per CDR3 protein. The profile shows more than 110,000 distinct CDR3 sequences, around 95% of them singletons. With respect to this clonotype: Antigen unknown.

The sample taken for sequencing was CD4+ T cells from PBMCs. This sequence joins TRBV2 and TRBJ2-5; 8 nucleotides agree with TRBD2. The clonotype originates from a human donor with Susac syndrome. Here the CDR3 DNA reads TGTGCCAGCAGCGCACTAGCGGTACAAGAGACCCAGTACTTC. Its translation: CASSALAVQETQYF.